The 25 T cell receptor beta chains given below trace back to one sample, sequenced in a study of cytomegalovirus exposure and HLA in healthy donors. The PCR made use of 60 Vbeta and 13 Jbeta primers. The data were produced by immunoSEQ multiplex PCR, yet TCRdb's version contains in-frame clones alone and is incomplete. Among about 120,000 clones listed, about 73% were seen once. The source material was PBMCs. The receptor source for this set is a woman aged 35 to 49 in good health and CMV-seronegative.

The rearrangement links TRBV9 to TRBJ2-3; D remains unclear. CDR3 size: 11 residues. Looked up from germline, CDR1 is SGDLS and CDR2 is YYNGEE. The V gene lost 7 bases and the J gene lost 4 bases, with 7 bases spanning the gap. Written as DNA, the CDR3 is TGTGCCAGCGGTGACTCAGATACGCAGTATTTT. Translation: CASGDSDTQYF.

This clone was observed a single time. This chain links TRBV6-6 with TRBJ1-5; D might be TRBD1 (5 bases). The ends were cut back, 6 bases at V and 5 bases at J, with 14 bases in the middle. This CDR3 has 14 amino acids. In germline, CDR1 is MNHNY, CDR2 SVGAGI (reference sequence). The CDR3 spells CASRTDRGYQPQHF. The CDR3 nucleotides read TGTGCCAGCAGGACCGACAGAGGCTATCAGCCCCAGCATTTT.

This sequence joins TRBV5-1 and TRBJ1-2; a possible D gene is TRBD1 (6 bases). The CDR3 has 15 residues. From germline, CDR1 is SGHRS and CDR2 YFSETQ. Trimming cost V 4 bases and J 0 bases, with 13 bases left between them. Here the CDR3 reads CASSRTELANYGYTF. The DNA for the CDR3 is TGCGCCAGCAGCAGGACAGAGCTAGCTAACTATGGCTACACCTTC. Full variable domain (rest looked up from reference TRBV5-1 and TRBJ1-2): KAGVTQTPRYLIKTRGQQVTLSCSPISGHRSVSWYQQTPGQGLQFLFEYFSETQRNKGNFPGRFSGRQFSNSRSEMNVSTLELGDSALYLCASSRTELANYGYTFGSGTRLTVV.

The chain has TRBV5-6 and TRBJ2-3, with a possible D match to TRBD1 (6 bases). Germline V gene lookup returns CDR1 SGHDT and CDR2 YYEEEE. The CDR3 runs to 16 residues. The V and J ends lost 0 bases and 2 bases respectively, with 13 bases between them. CDR3 region: CASSLAPGTHTDTQYF. The CDR3 DNA is TGTGCCAGCAGCTTGGCTCCAGGGACACACACAGATACGCAGTATTTT.

The V gene is TRBV30, the J gene TRBJ2-1, with 7 bases that match TRBD1. Germline V CDR1 and CDR2: GTSNPN, SVGIG (reference sequence). This CDR3 region has 13 residues. V lost 0 bases and J lost 9; bases outside the gene matches: 5. CDR3 coding DNA: TGTGCCTGGAGTGTGGCGTGGGACAGTGAGCAGTTCTTC. Protein: CAWSVAWDSEQFF.

The rearrangement joins TRBV7-2 to TRBJ2-4; 8 bases align to TRBD2. This CDR3 has 15 residues. CDR1 and CDR2 from the germline V gene are SGHTA and FQGNSA. Trimming cost V 4 bases and J 6 bases; bases outside gene matches: 8. In nucleotides, the CDR3 is TGTGCCAGCAGCTCCGATAGCGGGGTGGGAAACATTCAGTACTTC. It translates to CASSSDSGVGNIQYF.

As regards this clone: One end of the junction varies from germline; a read error may be responsible. The V and J genes are TRBV7-9 and TRBJ1-1, with 7 bases identical to TRBD1. This CDR3 is built from 12 residues. Germline V lookup: CDR1 SEHNR, CDR2 FQNEAQ (reference sequence). This CDR3 is CSSSFDRDRAFF. The CDR3 DNA follows: TGTTCCAGCAGCTTTGACAGGGACAGAGCTTTCTTT.

The chain combines TRBV6-6 with TRBJ2-7, with TRBD1 matching over 8 bases. The germline gives CDR1 MNHNY, CDR2 SVGAGI (reference sequence). The CDR3 has 14 amino acids. The V gene end was trimmed by 2 bases and the J gene end by 6 bases; junction bases not matched to a gene: 6. The CDR3 DNA sequence: TGTGCCAGCAGTTACCGGCAGGGGGCGGGCGAGCAGTACTTC. Translated, it gives CASSYRQGAGEQYF.

Details on this clone: Its ends do not fully match the called genes, so a read error is possible. The chain recombines TRBV4-2 with TRBJ1-3; D is possibly TRBD1 (5 bases). This CDR3 is 15 amino acids long. Germline CDR1 and CDR2: LGHNA and YNFKEQ. The CDR3 region has the DNA TGTGTCAGCAGCCAAGACCGGGCGGGGGGGGACACCATATATTTT. This codes for CVSSQDRAGGDTIYF.

This clone was counted between two and nine times. The chain employs TRBV9 and TRBJ1-5, with D perhaps TRBD1 (5 bases). V lost 1 base, J lost 0 bases, and 8 bases lay in between. Germline CDR1 reads SGDLS; CDR2 reads YYNGEE. CDR3 size: 15 residues. Here the CDR3 reads CASSVTGDSNQPQHF. For the CDR3, the DNA is TGTGCCAGCAGCGTAACAGGAGATAGCAATCAGCCCCAGCATTTT.

This chain joins TRBV7-3 and TRBJ2-1; TRBD2 aligns across 8 bases. V lost 3 bases, J lost 7 bases, and 8 bases stayed unmatched. The CDR3 contains 15 residues. Germline values: CDR1 SGHTA, CDR2 FQGTGA. CDR3 in DNA: TGTGCCAGCAGCTTGAAGCGGGAGCGGGTAAATGAGCAGTTCTTC. Its protein product is CASSLKRERVNEQFF.

This chain joins TRBV9 and TRBJ2-2, with 7 bases fitting TRBD1. CDR3 length equals 15 residues. Trimming removed 3 bases from V and 3 bases from J; junction bases left unmatched: 5. The germline V gene has CDR1 SGDLS and CDR2 YYNGEE. CDR3 sequence: CASSASTGHTGELFF. CDR3 sequence (DNA): TGTGCCAGCAGCGCATCGACAGGGCACACCGGGGAGCTGTTTTTT.

The chain is built from TRBV4-2 and TRBJ2-2; D possibly corresponds to TRBD2 (7 bases). The CDR3 has 19 amino acids. V lost 1 base and J 6 bases, leaving 24 bases between the germline ends. Germline values: CDR1 LGHNA, CDR2 YNFKEQ. The CDR3, as DNA: TGTGCCAGCAGCCAAGGGGACGGGACTACATGGGGGCACCCCGGGGAGCTGTTTTTT. It translates to CASSQGDGTTWGHPGELFF.

The V gene is TRBV7-2, the J gene TRBJ2-2; 12 bases fit TRBD2. V lost 0 bases to trimming and J lost 5 bases; unmatched junction nucleotides: 4. There are 17 residues in the CDR3. Germline loops: CDR1 SGHTA, CDR2 FQGNSA. In DNA, the CDR3 is TGTGCCAGCAGCTTAGCCTCCCTAGCGGGAGGGACCGGGGAGCTGTTTTTT. Residues: CASSLASLAGGTGELFF.

V gene TRBV18 combines with J gene TRBJ1-2; 7 bases are shared with TRBD1. The CDR3 loop spans 15 amino acids. The V segment lost 2 bases and the J segment 2 bases; nucleotides outside the gene matches: 5. Germline values: CDR1 KGHSH, CDR2 LQKENI. This CDR3 reads CASSPIAQGNYGYTF. As DNA, the CDR3 is TGTGCCAGCTCACCAATAGCACAGGGGAACTATGGCTACACCTTC.

Note on this clone: Other DNA sequences from this sample encode an identical CDR3 as well. The chain couples TRBV4-3 to TRBJ2-1; a weak D match, TRBD2 (6 bases). Looked up from germline, CDR1 is LGHNA and CDR2 is YSLEER. V shed 3 bases and J shed 0 bases, with 9 bases lying between them. This CDR3 region has 15 residues. For the CDR3, the DNA is TGCGCCAGCAGCCAGGGAGGCAGCTCCTACAATGAGCAGTTCTTC. Translated: CASSQGGSSYNEQFF.

The chain links TRBV6-6 to TRBJ2-7; maybe TRBD2 (6 bases). Per the germline V gene, CDR1 is MNHNY and CDR2 is SVGAGI (reference sequence). The V end lost 6 bases, the J end lost 6 bases, and 21 bases lay between the germline ends. This CDR3 has 15 amino acids. Written as DNA, the CDR3 is TGTGCCAGCAGAAAGAATAATGGCAGGGAGGCCGAGCAGTACTTC. Its translation: CASRKNNGREAEQYF.

The chain uses TRBV19 and TRBJ2-7, with D unresolved. Looked up from germline, CDR1 is LNHDA and CDR2 is SQIVND (reference sequence). Trimming removed 7 bases at V and 6 bases at J, with 10 bases between. The CDR3 loop spans 11 amino acids. This CDR3 reads CASTSSSEQYF. The DNA of the CDR3 is TGTGCCAGTACCTCCTCCAGCGAGCAGTACTTC.

The genes are TRBV27 and TRBJ2-1; D is unresolved. V was pared by 0 bases and J by 7 bases, with 7 bases between. The CDR3 has 13 residues. Germline CDR1 and CDR2: MNHEY and SMNVEV (reference sequence). CDR3 bases: TGTGCCAGCAGTTTATCGCGGCAGAATGAGCAGTTCTTC. Translating it yields CASSLSRQNEQFF.

This chain links TRBV5-5 with TRBJ1-1; 8 bases align to TRBD1. The CDR3 length is 14 residues. Germline CDR1 is SGHKS and CDR2 is YYEKEE (reference sequence). The ends lost 0 bases at V and 2 bases at J; junction bases unmatched: 0. The CDR3 sequence: CASSLAGGNTEAFF. The CDR3 coding sequence is TGTGCCAGCAGCTTGGCAGGGGGCAACACTGAAGCTTTCTTT.

The rearrangement uses TRBV6-5 and TRBJ2-4, with D perhaps matching TRBD1 (5 bases). V was pared by 6 bases and J by 4 bases, with 16 bases between. The CDR3 is 15 amino acids. Germline CDR1 is MNHEY and CDR2 is SVGAGI. The chain's CDR3 is CASSARRAGKNIQYF. The CDR3, as DNA: TGTGCCAGCAGCGCTCGAAGGGCAGGGAAAAACATTCAGTACTTC.

The V and J genes are TRBV6-6 and TRBJ1-2; D is possibly TRBD1 (5 bases). The V gene lost 6 bases and the J gene lost 4 bases, with 15 bases spanning the gap. The CDR3 length is 14 residues. Germline V CDR1 and CDR2: MNHNY, SVGAGI (reference sequence). CDR3 in DNA: TGTGCCAGCAGCCGACAGAGTATTGGCTATGGCTACACCTTC. Protein sequence: CASSRQSIGYGYTF.

The V call is TRBV5-5, the J call TRBJ2-5; D is possibly TRBD1 (5 bases). V was pared by 0 bases and J by 3 bases, with 6 bases between. Germline CDR1 is SGHKS and CDR2 is YYEKEE (reference sequence). The CDR3 totals 13 residues. The CDR3 spells CASSLGQKETQYF. In nucleotides, the CDR3 is TGTGCCAGCAGCTTGGGACAGAAAGAGACCCAGTACTTC.

V usage is TRBV18 and J usage is TRBJ1-2; the D gene is possibly TRBD1 (5 bases). Trimming removed 2 bases at V and 8 bases at J, with 24 bases between. The CDR3 consists of 17 residues. CDR1 and CDR2 (germline): KGHSH, LQKENI. CDR3 bases: TGTGCCAGCTCACCAAATTCCGGGGGGAGTCCTATTGGCGGCTACACCTTC. Its translation is CASSPNSGGSPIGGYTF.

This CDR3 reads CASSLAGTGGASYEQYF. Here the CDR3 DNA reads TGTGCCAGCAGCTTGGCCGGAACAGGGGGCGCGTCGTACGAGCAGTACTTC. This chain uses TRBV5-4 with TRBJ2-7; 9 bases are a match to TRBD1. The CDR3 is 17 amino acids. V lost 0 bases to trimming and J lost 4 bases; unmatched junction nucleotides: 11. Germline CDR1 and CDR2: SGHNT and YYREEE (reference sequence).